This T cell receptor (beta chain) was sequenced during a study of blood T cell repertoires in COVID-19. Study background: Samples came from the United States, Italy and Spain, spanning acute and convalescent COVID-19. PBMCs, B-cell-depleted T cells, or T cells were the source of the cDNA or gDNA that made up the material.

Authors' data handling: By means of reference gene primer amplification, nucleated cell counts were estimated. Data came from immunoSEQ multiplex PCR; TCRdb stores just in-frame clones and leaves some out. V and J calls and clone size are given by that table; D and trimming were obtained from the DNA. The sample yields 120,000 to 150,000 clones, around 79% seen once. After removal of 4 bases from V and 3 bases from J, the junction contained 4 bases not matched to a gene. The CDR3 runs to 15 residues. The germline gives CDR1 LGHNA, CDR2 YSLEER. The chain carries TRBV4-3 and TRBJ2-1; 9 positions agree with TRBD2. The sample consisted of peripheral blood. The clonotype originates from a man between 60 and 75 years old with acute or convalescent COVID-19. CDR3 nucleotide sequence: TGCGCCAGCAGCCTTTTAGCGGGGGTCTACAATGAGCAGTTCTTC. The encoded protein is CASSLLAGVYNEQFF.